The clone carrying this T cell receptor beta chain was seen a few times. Antigen: not known. This sample is part of a study of shared clonotypes between healthy human individuals. General study results and limits: The study's rarefaction showed incomplete sorted-subset sequencing despite large depth.

The CDR3 contains 13 residues. V was clipped by 11 bases and J by 6 bases; unmatched bases: 5. Germline V CDR1 and CDR2: MDHEN, SYDVKM. Sorted subsets were amplified in replicate PCRs using about 210 ng DNA, some 31,000 T cell genomes. Sequencing was performed with immunoSEQ multiplex PCR; in TCRdb, only in-frame clones are kept and a portion is missing. The data show 740,000 or so clones, 60% to 75% seen once. The genes are TRBV28 and TRBJ2-2; 11 nucleotides agree with TRBD1. Sequencing was done on a sample of memory CD4+ T cells sorted from blood. Subset reported: CD45RA-negative fraction. This TCR came from a woman aged 30 to 39 in good health. CDR3 sequence reads: CAGWDRGSGELFF. CDR3 nucleotide sequence: TGTGCCGGGTGGGACAGGGGGTCCGGGGAGCTGTTTTTT.